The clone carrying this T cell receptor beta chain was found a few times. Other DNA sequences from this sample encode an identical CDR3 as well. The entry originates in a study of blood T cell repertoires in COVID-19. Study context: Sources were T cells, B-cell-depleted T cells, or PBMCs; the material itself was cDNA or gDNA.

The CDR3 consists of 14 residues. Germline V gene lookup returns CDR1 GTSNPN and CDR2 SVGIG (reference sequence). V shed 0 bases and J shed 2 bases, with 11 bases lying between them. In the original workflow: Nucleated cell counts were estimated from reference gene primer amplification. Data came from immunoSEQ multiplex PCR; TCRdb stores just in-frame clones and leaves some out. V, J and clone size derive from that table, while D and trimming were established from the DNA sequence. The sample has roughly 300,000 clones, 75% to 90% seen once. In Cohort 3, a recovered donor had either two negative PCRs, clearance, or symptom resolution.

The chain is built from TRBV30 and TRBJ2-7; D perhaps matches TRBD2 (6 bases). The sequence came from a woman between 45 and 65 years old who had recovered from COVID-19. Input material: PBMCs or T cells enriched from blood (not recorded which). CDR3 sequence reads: CAWSVGGSTYEQYF. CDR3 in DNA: TGTGCCTGGAGTGTCGGAGGGTCAACCTACGAGCAGTACTTC.